The 3 T cell receptor beta chains given below trace back to one sample, sequenced in a study of graft-versus-host responses after intestinal transplantation. For these receptors, no antigen is known. TCRdb keeps only in-frame clones here, not all; method: immunoSEQ multiplex PCR. This sample yields 89,000 or so clones, of which 82% are seen a single time; more than 0.8% belongs to the top ten. The sequencing used unstimulated CD4+ T cells sorted from spleen or lymph node cells, collected before intestinal transplant. These receptors were obtained from a human donor who received an intestinal transplant.

J is TRBJ1-1 and V is TRBV2, with D possibly being TRBD1 (6 bases). The CDR3 covers 13 residues. V gave up 8 bases and J gave up 1 base, with 11 bases separating them. Germline values: CDR1 SNHLY, CDR2 FYNNEI. The CDR3 reads CASPGTRNTEAFF. Written as DNA, the CDR3 is TGTGCCAGCCCCGGGACACGGAACACTGAAGCTTTCTTT.

This clone is a singleton in its sample. The V gene is TRBV6-6, the J gene TRBJ2-7; 7 bases line up with TRBD1. CDR3 length: 14 residues. With 6 bases clipped from V and 2 bases from J, the junction kept 7 bases outside the gene matches. Germline CDR1 MNHNY, CDR2 SVGAGI (reference sequence). The chain's CDR3 is CASRTGQSTYEQYF. CDR3 sequence (DNA): TGTGCCAGCAGAACGGGACAGTCAACCTACGAGCAGTACTTC.

This clone was observed a handful of times. The genes are TRBV4-2 and TRBJ1-5; D ambiguous. Between the trimmed V and J ends, which lost 0 bases and 7 bases, there was a span of 7 bases. Germline CDR1 and CDR2: LGHNA and YNFKEQ. This CDR3 comprises 13 residues. This CDR3 reads CASSQDLQQPQHF. The CDR3 bases are TGTGCCAGCAGCCAAGATCTTCAGCAGCCCCAGCATTTT.